This paragraph covers one TCR beta chain sequence. The sample originates from a study of blood T cell repertoires in COVID-19. Turning to the study itself: Nucleic acid was either cDNA or gDNA, and it came from T cells, B-cell-depleted T cells, or PBMCs.

Original handling: Nucleated cell number was recorded as an estimate derived from reference gene primer amplification. Profiled with immunoSEQ multiplex PCR; TCRdb holds only in-frame clones, not every one. V, J and clone size are those of that table, while D and trimming were read from the DNA. The table lists 130,000 or so clones, more than 75% of them singletons, with 1.5% in the top ten. The J segment lost 2 bases and the V segment lost 7 bases, leaving 6 bases of the junction unmatched. Germline values: CDR1 WNHNN, CDR2 SYGVQD (reference sequence). This CDR3 is built from 14 residues. Sequenced: peripheral blood. This chain links TRBV10-1 with TRBJ2-7, with TRBD2 identical over 9 bases. The source of this sequence is a human donor in a cohort sampled during active COVID-19. The CDR3 DNA reads as TGCGCCAGCAACCGACTAGCGGAGCCCTACGAGCAGTACTTC. This sequence encodes CASNRLAEPYEQYF.